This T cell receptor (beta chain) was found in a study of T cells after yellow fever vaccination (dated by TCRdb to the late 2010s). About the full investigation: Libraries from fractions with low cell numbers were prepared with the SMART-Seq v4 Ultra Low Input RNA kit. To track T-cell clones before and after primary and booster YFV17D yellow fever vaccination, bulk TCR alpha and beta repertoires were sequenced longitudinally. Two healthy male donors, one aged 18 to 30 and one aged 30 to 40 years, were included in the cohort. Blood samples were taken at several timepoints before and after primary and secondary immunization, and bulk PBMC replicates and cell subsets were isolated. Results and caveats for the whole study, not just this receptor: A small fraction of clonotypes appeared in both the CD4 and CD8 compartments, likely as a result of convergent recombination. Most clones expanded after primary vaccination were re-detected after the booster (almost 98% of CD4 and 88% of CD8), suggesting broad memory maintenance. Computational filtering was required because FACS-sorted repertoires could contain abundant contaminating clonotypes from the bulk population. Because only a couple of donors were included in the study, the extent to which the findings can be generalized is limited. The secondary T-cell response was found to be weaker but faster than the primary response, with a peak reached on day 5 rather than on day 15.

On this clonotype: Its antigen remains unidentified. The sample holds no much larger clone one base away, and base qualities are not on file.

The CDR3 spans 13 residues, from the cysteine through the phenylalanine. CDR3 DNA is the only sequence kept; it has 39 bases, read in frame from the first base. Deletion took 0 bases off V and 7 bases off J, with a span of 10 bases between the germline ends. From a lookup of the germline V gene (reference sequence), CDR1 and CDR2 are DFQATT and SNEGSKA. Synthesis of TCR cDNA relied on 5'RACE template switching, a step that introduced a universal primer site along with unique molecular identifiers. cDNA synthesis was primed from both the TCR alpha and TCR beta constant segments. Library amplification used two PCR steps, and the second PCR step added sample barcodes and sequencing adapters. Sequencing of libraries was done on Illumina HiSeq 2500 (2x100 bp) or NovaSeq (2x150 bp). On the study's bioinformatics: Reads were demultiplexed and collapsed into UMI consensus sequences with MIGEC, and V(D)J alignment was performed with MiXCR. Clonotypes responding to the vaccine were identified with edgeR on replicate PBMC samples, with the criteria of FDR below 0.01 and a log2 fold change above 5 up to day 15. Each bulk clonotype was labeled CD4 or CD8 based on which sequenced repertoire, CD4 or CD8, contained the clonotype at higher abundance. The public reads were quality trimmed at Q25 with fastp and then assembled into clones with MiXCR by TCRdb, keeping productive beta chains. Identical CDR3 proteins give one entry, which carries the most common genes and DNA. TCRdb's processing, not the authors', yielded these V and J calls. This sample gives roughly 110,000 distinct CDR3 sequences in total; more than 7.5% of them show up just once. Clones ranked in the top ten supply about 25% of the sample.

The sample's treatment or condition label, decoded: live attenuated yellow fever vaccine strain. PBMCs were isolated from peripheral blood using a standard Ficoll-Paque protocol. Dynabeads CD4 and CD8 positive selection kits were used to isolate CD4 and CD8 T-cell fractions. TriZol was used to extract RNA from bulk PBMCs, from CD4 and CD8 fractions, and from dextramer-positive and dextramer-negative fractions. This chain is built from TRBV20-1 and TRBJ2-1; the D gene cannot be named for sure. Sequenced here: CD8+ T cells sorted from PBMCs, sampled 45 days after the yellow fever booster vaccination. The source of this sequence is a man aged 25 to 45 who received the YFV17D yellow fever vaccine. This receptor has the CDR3 CSARDLVGNEQFF. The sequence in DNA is TGCAGTGCTAGAGATCTAGTAGGGAATGAGCAGTTCTTC.